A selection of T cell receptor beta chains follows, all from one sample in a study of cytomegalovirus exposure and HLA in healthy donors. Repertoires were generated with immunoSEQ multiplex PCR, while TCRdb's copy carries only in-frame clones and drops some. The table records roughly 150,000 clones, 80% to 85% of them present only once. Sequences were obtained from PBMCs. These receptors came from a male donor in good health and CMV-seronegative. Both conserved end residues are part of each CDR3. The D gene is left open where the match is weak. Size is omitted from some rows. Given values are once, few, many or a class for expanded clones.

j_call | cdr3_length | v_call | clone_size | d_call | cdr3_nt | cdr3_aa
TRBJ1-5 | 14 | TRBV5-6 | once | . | TGTGCCAGCAGCAATTTACAGGGAGATCAGCCCCAGCATTTT | CASSNLQGDQPQHF
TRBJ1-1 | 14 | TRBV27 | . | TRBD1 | TGTGCCAGCAGCCCGACAGGGGCGAACACTGAAGCTTTCTTT | CASSPTGANTEAFF
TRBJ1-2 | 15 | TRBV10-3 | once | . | TGTGCCATCAGTGAAACAGGAGAAGCTAACTATGGCTACACCTTC | CAISETGEANYGYTF
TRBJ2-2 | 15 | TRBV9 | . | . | TGTGCCAGCAGCGAGAGGACAGTTCAAACCGGGGAGCTGTTTTTT | CASSERTVQTGELFF
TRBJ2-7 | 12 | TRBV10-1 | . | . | TGCGCCAGCAGTGAAGGAGGGCCCGAGCAGTACTTC | CASSEGGPEQYF
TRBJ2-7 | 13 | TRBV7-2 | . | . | TGTGCCAGCAGTCTAGGGGCGATTTACGAGCAGTACTTC | CASSLGAIYEQYF
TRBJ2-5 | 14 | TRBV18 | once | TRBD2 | TGTGCCAGCTGGGGGGGTAATCCGCAAGAGACCCAGTACTTC | CASWGGNPQETQYF
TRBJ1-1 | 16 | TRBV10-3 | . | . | TGTGCCATCAGGCGGGGGGGGAGAGGGTTGAACACTGAAGCTTTCTTT | CAIRRGGRGLNTEAFF
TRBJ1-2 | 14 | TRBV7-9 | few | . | TGTGCCAGCAGCTCAATAGCGGATAAAGGCGGCTACACCTTC | CASSSIADKGGYTF
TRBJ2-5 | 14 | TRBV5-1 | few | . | TGCGCCAGCAGCTTGACAGGGAACCAAGAGACCCAGTACTTC | CASSLTGNQETQYF
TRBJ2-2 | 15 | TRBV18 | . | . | TGTGCCAGCTCACCACTCCCCGGGAACACCGGGGAGCTGTTTTTT | CASSPLPGNTGELFF
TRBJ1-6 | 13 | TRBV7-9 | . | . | TGTGCCAGCAGTATGGACAGTAATTCACCCCTCCACTTT | CASSMDSNSPLHF
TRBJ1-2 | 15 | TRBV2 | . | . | TGTGCCGCGGGAGGGAGAACACGCTCTAACTATGGCTACACCTTC | CAAGGRTRSNYGYTF
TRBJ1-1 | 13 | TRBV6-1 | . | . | TGTGCCAGCTCCCCCCGGGGGGATCATGAAGCTTTCTTT | CASSPRGDHEAFF
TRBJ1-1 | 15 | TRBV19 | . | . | TGTGCCAGTAGTACCACAAAAGGAGCGTACACTGAAGCTTTCTTT | CASSTTKGAYTEAFF
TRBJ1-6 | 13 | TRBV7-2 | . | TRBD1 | TGTGCCAGCAGCGAAGGACAGGGGCTCACCCTCCACTTT | CASSEGQGLTLHF
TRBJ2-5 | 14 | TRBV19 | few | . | TGTGCCAGTAGTATACCCGGGATCCAAGAGACCCAGTACTTC | CASSIPGIQETQYF
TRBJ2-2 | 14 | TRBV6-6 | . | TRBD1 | TGTGCCAGCAGGGGGACAGTGAACACCGGGGAGCTGTTTTTT | CASRGTVNTGELFF
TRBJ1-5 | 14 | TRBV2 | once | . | TGTGCCAGCAGCAGGGACAATAGCAATCAGCCCCAGCATTTT | CASSRDNSNQPQHF
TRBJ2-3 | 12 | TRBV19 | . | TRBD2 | TGTGCCAGTAGTGTCACTAGCGGAGCGCAGTATTTT | CASSVTSGAQYF
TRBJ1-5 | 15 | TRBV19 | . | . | TGTGCCAGTAGTATGAGCGGTTATAGCAATCAGCCCCAGCATTTT | CASSMSGYSNQPQHF
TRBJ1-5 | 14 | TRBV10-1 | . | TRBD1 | TGCGCCAGTATTACGGGACAGGGACATCAGCCCCAGCATTTT | CASITGQGHQPQHF
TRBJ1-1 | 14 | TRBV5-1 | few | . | TGCGCCAGCAGCTTGGAGGGGGTGAACACTGAAGCTTTCTTT | CASSLEGVNTEAFF
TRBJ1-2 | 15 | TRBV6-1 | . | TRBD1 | TGTGCCAGCAGTCGGACAGGGGTCTTGCTCTATGGCTACACCTTC | CASSRTGVLLYGYTF
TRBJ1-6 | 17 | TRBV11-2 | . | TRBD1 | TGTGCCAGCAGCACCCGGACAGGGGGCTTTTTCCGTTCACCCCTCCACTTT | CASSTRTGGFFRSPLHF
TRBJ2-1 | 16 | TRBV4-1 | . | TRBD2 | TGCGCCAGCACCCCGGCCGCCGGGGGGGCCTTTTTCGAGCAGTTCTTC | CASTPAAGGAFFEQFF
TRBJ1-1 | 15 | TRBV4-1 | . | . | TGCGCCAGCAGCCAAGGCCCGGGAGGAGGGACTGAAGCTTTCTTT | CASSQGPGGGTEAFF
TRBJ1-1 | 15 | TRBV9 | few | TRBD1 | TGTGCCAGCAGCGTAGTAGGGGGCGCGGGAACTGAAGCTTTCTTT | CASSVVGGAGTEAFF
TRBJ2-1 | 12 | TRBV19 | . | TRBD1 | TGTGCCAGTAGGGACAGGGTCAATGAGCAGTTCTTC | CASRDRVNEQFF
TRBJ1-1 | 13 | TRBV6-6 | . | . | TGTGCCAGCAGTTACTCGAGGAGCACTGAAGCTTTCTTT | CASSYSRSTEAFF
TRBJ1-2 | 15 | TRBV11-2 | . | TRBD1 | TGTGCCAGCAGCTCGGGGACAGGGGGCGCCAGGGGCTACACCTTC | CASSSGTGGARGYTF
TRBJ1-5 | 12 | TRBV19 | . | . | TGTGCCAGTAGTATCACAATGCAGCCCCAGCATTTT | CASSITMQPQHF
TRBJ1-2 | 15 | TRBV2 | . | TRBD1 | TGTGCCAGCAGTTCTTCCGGGACAGGGGATCGTGGCTACACCTTC | CASSSSGTGDRGYTF
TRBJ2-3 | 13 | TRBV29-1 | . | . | TGCAGCGTTGATAACGCGGGCACAGATACGCAGTATTTT | CSVDNAGTDTQYF
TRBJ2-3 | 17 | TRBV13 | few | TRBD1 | TGTGCCAGCAGCTTATTGCCCGCCGGGACAGGCACAGATACGCAGTATTTT | CASSLLPAGTGTDTQYF
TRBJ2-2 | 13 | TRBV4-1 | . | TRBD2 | TGCGCCAGCCGGTGGGGGGGAAACGGGGAGCTGTTTTTT | CASRWGGNGELFF
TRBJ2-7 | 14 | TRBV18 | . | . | TGTGCCAGCTCACCCCTCCGAGGGTCCCACGAGCAGTACTTC | CASSPLRGSHEQYF
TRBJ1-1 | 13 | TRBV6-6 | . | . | TGTGCCAGCACGGGCAGCGGGGACACTGAAGCTTTCTTT | CASTGSGDTEAFF
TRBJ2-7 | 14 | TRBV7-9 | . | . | TGTGCCAGCAGCTTTGTGCCAGGCTCCTACGAGCAGTACTTC | CASSFVPGSYEQYF
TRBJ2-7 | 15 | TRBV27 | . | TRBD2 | TGTGCCAGCAGTCGTAGCGGGCCGAGCTCCTACGAGCAGTACTTC | CASSRSGPSSYEQYF
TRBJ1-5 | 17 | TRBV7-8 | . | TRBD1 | TGTGCCAGCAGCTTCGACCGGGACAGGACCCTTAATCAGCCCCAGCATTTT | CASSFDRDRTLNQPQHF
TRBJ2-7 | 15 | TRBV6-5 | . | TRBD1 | TGTGCCAGCAGGGGCGGGACAGGGAAGAGGTACGAGCAGTACTTC | CASRGGTGKRYEQYF
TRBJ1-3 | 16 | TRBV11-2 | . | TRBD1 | TGTGCCAGCACCACAGGGGGTCTTGGCTCTGGAAACACCATATATTTT | CASTTGGLGSGNTIYF
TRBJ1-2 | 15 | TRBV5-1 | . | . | TGCGCCAGCACCTCAACGGCCCAGGGAAACTATGGCTACACCTTC | CASTSTAQGNYGYTF
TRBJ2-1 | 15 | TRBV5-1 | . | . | TGCGCCAGCAGCTTGGACGGGGAGCTATACAATGAGCAGTTCTTC | CASSLDGELYNEQFF
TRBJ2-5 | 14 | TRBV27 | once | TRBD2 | TGTGCCAGCAGCCGGGGACTAGCGGGGGAGACCCAGTACTTC | CASSRGLAGETQYF